This T cell receptor beta chain was identified in a study of T-cell memory formation after mild COVID-19. Study observations and caveats: Clones that contracted clustered mainly in CM and EM if CD4+ and in EMRA if CD8+.

Deletions cut 5 bases from V and 0 bases from J, with 16 bases between. The germline gives CDR1 SGHVS, CDR2 FQNEAQ. The CDR3 is 16 residues long. This clonotype has more than one count but fewer than ten. The antigen is not known. Each CDR3 protein gets one entry after TCRdb re-called the 5' RACE reads with MiXCR. The data hold some 330,000 distinct CDR3 sequences, with 20% to 25% observed a single time. Sequenced material: PBMCs or a T cell subset sorted from them (not recorded which). The V and J genes are TRBV7-8 and TRBJ1-1; D ambiguous. The clonotype was recovered from an adult woman who had mild COVID-19 (a few samples of this study predate the infection). Cell type and time point are not known. Written as DNA, the CDR3 is TGTGCCAGCAGCCCCCGTCGGACGGCCCTGAACACTGAAGCTTTCTTT. This sequence encodes CASSPRRTALNTEAFF.